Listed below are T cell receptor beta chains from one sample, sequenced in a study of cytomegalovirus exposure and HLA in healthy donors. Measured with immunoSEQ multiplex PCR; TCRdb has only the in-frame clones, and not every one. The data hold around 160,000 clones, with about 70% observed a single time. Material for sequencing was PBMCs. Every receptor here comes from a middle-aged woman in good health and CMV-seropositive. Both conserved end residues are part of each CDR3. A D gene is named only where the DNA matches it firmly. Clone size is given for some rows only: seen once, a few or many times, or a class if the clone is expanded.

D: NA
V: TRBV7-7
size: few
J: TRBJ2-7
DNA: TGTGCTAGCAGCTTAGACGGAGTAGTCGAGCAGTACTTC
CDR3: CASSLDGVVEQYF

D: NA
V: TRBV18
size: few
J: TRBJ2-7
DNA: TGTGCCAGCTCCCCCTTGCGGGCTTATACCTACGAGCAGTACTTC
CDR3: CASSPLRAYTYEQYF

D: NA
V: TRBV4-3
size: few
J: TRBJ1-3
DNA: TGCGCCAGCAGCCAAGCCTGGGCAGGGGACACCACCATATATTTT
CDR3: CASSQAWAGDTTIYF

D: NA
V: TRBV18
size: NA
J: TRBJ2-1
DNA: TGTGCCAGCTCACAACAGGGTTCATTCTACAATGAGCAGTTCTTC
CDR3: CASSQQGSFYNEQFF

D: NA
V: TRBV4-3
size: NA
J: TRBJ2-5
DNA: TGCGCCAGCAGCCAAGATAGTGGCAGGGAGACCCAGTACTTC
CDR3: CASSQDSGRETQYF

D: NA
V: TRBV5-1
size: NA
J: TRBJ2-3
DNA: TGCGCCAGCAGGATCGGGACACCCACAGATACGCAGTATTTT
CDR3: CASRIGTPTDTQYF

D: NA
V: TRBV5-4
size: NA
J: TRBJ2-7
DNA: TGTGCCAGCTCTGGACAGTTGTCCTACGAGCAGTACTTC
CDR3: CASSGQLSYEQYF

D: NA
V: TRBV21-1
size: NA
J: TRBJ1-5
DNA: TGTGCCAGCAGCGGCCAGGACAGGGGGCGGAATCAGCCCCAGCATTTT
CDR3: CASSGQDRGRNQPQHF

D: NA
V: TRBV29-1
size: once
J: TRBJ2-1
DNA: TGCAGCGTACCCTCCGGGAAGGCCAGGAATGAGCAGTTCTTC
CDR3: CSVPSGKARNEQFF

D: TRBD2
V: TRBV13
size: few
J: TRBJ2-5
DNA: TGTGCCAGCAGCTTTTTGGTAGCGGGGGACCAAGAGACCCAGTACTTC
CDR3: CASSFLVAGDQETQYF

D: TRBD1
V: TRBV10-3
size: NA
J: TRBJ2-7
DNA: TGTGCCATCAGTGCATCTCTGGGACAGGGGGACGAGCAGTACTTC
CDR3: CAISASLGQGDEQYF

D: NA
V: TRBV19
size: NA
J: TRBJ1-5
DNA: TGTGCCAGTAGTTCGGGAGTTAGCAATCAGCCCCAGCATTTT
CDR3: CASSSGVSNQPQHF

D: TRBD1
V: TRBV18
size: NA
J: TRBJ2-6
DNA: TGTGCCAGCTCCCCGGACAGGAGGTCCGGGGCCAACGTCCTGACTTTC
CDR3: CASSPDRRSGANVLTF

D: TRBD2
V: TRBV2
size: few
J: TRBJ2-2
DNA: TGTGCCAGCAGTGGCGGGACTAGCGGGAACACCGGGGAGCTGTTTTTT
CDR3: CASSGGTSGNTGELFF

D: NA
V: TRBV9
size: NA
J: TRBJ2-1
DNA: TGTGCCAGCAGCGTCCAAGGTCACACGGGCTCCTACAATGAGCAGTTCTTC
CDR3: CASSVQGHTGSYNEQFF

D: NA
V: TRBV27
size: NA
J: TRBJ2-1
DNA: TGTGCCAGCAGTTTATTCGCTACGGGAGCCAATGAGCAGTTCTTC
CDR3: CASSLFATGANEQFF

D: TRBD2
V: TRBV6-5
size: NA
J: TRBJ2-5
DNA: TGTGCCAGCGAACTAGCGGGAGAGACCCAGTACTTC
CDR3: CASELAGETQYF

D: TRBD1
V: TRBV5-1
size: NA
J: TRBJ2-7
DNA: TGCGCCAGCAGCTTTCACCGGGACAGCCTAGCCCCATCGTCCTACGAGCAGTACTTC
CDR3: CASSFHRDSLAPSSYEQYF

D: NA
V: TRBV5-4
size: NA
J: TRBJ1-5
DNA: TGTGCCAGCAGCTACTCAACCGGGACAATTGGAAATCAGCCCCAGCATTTT
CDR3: CASSYSTGTIGNQPQHF